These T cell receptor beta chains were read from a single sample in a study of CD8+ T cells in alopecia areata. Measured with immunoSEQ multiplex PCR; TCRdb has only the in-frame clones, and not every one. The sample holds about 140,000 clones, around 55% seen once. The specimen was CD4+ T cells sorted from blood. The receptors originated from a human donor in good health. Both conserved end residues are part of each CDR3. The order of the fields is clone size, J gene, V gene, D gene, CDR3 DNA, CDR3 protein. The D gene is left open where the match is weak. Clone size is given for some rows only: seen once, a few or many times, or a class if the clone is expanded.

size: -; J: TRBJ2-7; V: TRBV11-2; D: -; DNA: TGTGCCAGCAGACATCCCCTTGCGCGGAACTCCTACGAGCAGTACTTC; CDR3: CASRHPLARNSYEQYF
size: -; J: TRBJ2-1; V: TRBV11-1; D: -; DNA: TGTGCCAGCAGCCGATCGCGAACCGCCTACAATGAGCAGTTCTTC; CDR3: CASSRSRTAYNEQFF
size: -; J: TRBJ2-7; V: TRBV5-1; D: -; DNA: TGCGCCAGCAGCTTACGCGGCGACTCCTACGAGCAGTACTTC; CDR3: CASSLRGDSYEQYF
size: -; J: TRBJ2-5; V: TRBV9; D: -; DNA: TGTGCCAGCAGCGTAGGACCAGGGTCAGGGGAGACCCAGTACTTC; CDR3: CASSVGPGSGETQYF
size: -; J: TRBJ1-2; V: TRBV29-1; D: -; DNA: TGCAGCGTTGTAGGAGCTCACATCTATGGCTACACCTTC; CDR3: CSVVGAHIYGYTF
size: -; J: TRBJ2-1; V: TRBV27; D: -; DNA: TGTGCCAGCAGTTTATCTGAATACAATGAGCAGTTCTTC; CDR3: CASSLSEYNEQFF
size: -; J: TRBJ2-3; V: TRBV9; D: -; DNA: TGTGCCAGCAGCGGTGCGGGATGGGGAGATACGCAGTATTTT; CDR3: CASSGAGWGDTQYF
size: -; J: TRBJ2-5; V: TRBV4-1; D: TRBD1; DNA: TGCGCCAGCAGCCATCCCCGGGACAGACAGTACTTC; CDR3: CASSHPRDRQYF
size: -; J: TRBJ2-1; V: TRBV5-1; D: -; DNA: TGCGCCAGCAGCTTGGGGGGTAGCGGCCACAATGAGCAGTTCTTC; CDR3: CASSLGGSGHNEQFF
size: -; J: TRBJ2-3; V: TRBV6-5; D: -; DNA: TGTGCCAGCAGTCGACTGGGTCTCCGCACAGATACGCAGTATTTT; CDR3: CASSRLGLRTDTQYF
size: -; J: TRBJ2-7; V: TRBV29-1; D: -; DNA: TGCAGCGTTGAAGATATCTACGAGCAGTACTTC; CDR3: CSVEDIYEQYF
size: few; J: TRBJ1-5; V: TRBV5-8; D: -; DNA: TGTGCCAGCAACTTGGAAAATTATCAGCCCCAGCATTTT; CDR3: CASNLENYQPQHF
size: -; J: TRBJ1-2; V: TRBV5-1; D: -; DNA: TGCGCCAGCAGCCTGGAGGCCCATGGCTACACCTTC; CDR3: CASSLEAHGYTF
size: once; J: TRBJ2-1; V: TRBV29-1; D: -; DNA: TGCAGCGTTGAAAAACCCCTAAACTACAATGAGCAGTTCTTC; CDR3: CSVEKPLNYNEQFF
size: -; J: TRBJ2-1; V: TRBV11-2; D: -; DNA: TGTGCCAGCAGCTTTCTCACCGGGAGAGACTACAATGAGCAGTTCTTC; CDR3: CASSFLTGRDYNEQFF
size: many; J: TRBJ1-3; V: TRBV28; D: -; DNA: TGTGCCAGCAGTTTGGGGTACTCTGGAAACACCATATATTTT; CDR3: CASSLGYSGNTIYF
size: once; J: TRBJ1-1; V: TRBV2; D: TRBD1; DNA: TGTGCCAGCAGATCAAAGGGGGACAGGGGTCTGGTTTCAGCTTTCTTT; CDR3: CASRSKGDRGLVSAFF
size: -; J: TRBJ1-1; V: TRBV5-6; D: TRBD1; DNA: TGTGCCAGCAGCCACACAGGGGTCGAAGCTTTCTTT; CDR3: CASSHTGVEAFF
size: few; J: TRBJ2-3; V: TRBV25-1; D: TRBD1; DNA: TGTGCCAGCAGTCCCCGGGACAGACCTTTCACAGATACGCAGTATTTT; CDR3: CASSPRDRPFTDTQYF
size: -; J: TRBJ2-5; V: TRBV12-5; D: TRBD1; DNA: TGTGCTAGTGACCAGGGGGCTGGGACCCAGTACTTC; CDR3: CASDQGAGTQYF
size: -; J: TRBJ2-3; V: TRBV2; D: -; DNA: TGTGCCAGCAGTGAAGCTGGGATCGTCACAGATACGCAGTATTTT; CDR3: CASSEAGIVTDTQYF